The clone carrying this T cell receptor beta chain was recorded many times. Its antigen is currently unknown. Based on a CD8+CD4-CCR7+CD45RA+ profile, naive CD8 T cells were sorted. In germline, CDR1 is MDHEN, CDR2 SYDVKM. The CDR3 consists of 15 residues. V was shortened by 4 bases and J by 1 base, with 10 bases between the two germline ends. TCRdb re-called the PCR reads with MiXCR, one entry per CDR3 protein. Of some 580,000 distinct CDR3 sequences listed, around 25% were seen once; the top ten hold around 0.78%. The data were obtained in a study of molecular identifiers for immune sequencing clone quantification. Study results and limitations: For effector cells, clones above 20 RNA copies held over 99% of molecules; for naive cells, under 1%.

This chain links TRBV28 with TRBJ2-2; a weak D match, TRBD1 (5 bases). The receptor was derived from a human donor in good health. Some libraries in this study had Jurkat cell RNA spiked in. The sample was naive CD8+ T cells from blood, with Jurkat cell RNA spiked in. Subset meaning: FACS-sorted CD8+CD4-CCR7+CD45RA+ naive T cells. CDR3 sequence reads: CASSSYDRNTGELFF. The DNA of the CDR3 is TGTGCCAGCAGTTCCTACGACAGGAACACCGGGGAGCTGTTTTTT.